One sample yielded the 14 T cell receptor beta chains listed below, sequenced in a study of blood T cells in healthy people across ages. A J-beta primer mix and a sample-barcoded 5' primer were used in a second PCR of roughly 7 to 12 cycles. TCRdb ran MiXCR on the 5' RACE reads and lists one entry per CDR3 protein. Among 600,000 to 800,000 distinct CDR3 sequences, 45% to 60% were seen once, and the ten largest hold approximately 13%. Material: blood. The receptors stem from a woman older than 75 in good health.

The sample holds a few counts of this clonotype. The V and J genes are TRBV28 and TRBJ1-3; D may be TRBD1 (5 bases). The CDR3 has 15 amino acids. Between the trimmed V and J ends, which lost 3 bases and 4 bases, there was a span of 13 bases. Germline V CDR1 and CDR2: MDHEN, SYDVKM. CDR3 region: CASSLGSGTGNTIYF. The CDR3 DNA sequence: TGTGCCAGCAGTTTGGGCTCAGGGACCGGAAACACCATATATTTT.

The chain joins TRBV4-1 to TRBJ2-1, with D possibly being TRBD1 (5 bases). Per the germline V gene, CDR1 is MGHRA and CDR2 is YSYEKL. The CDR3 runs to 14 residues. V dropped 1 base and J dropped 7 bases, with 11 bases sitting between them. CDR3 DNA: TGCGCCAGCAGCCAAGTTGAGACAGTGAATGAGCAGTTCTTC. The encoded protein is CASSQVETVNEQFF.

The J gene is TRBJ2-5, the V gene TRBV6-4; D is possibly TRBD1 (8 bases). The CDR3 sequence is 15 residues long. Germline loops: CDR1 MRHNA, CDR2 SNTAGT. Deletions cut 6 bases from V and 4 bases from J, with 18 bases between. DNA of the CDR3: TGTGCCAGCAGCCCGACAGGGGAGGGCGGAGAGACCCAGTACTTC. It translates to CASSPTGEGGETQYF.

The chain employs TRBV12-3 or TRBV12-4 and TRBJ2-6; D possibly corresponds to TRBD2 (6 bases). This CDR3 has 13 amino acids. V lost 6 bases to trimming and J lost 9 bases, with 12 bases between them. The CDR3 bases are TGTGCCAGCAGCCGCGGGACGGTCAACGTCCTGACTTTC. The encoded protein is CASSRGTVNVLTF.

This clonotype was detected ten times or more. V gene TRBV12-3 or TRBV12-4 combines with J gene TRBJ2-3, with D unclear. With 5 bases removed from V and 0 bases from J, the gap between germline ends came to 9 bases. The CDR3 runs 14 residues. The CDR3 loop is CASSRSSSTDTQYF. CDR3 in DNA: TGTGCCAGCAGTAGATCCTCTAGCACAGATACGCAGTATTTT.

The chain links TRBV14 to TRBJ2-5; tentative D call: TRBD1 (6 bases). Gene TRBJ2-4 matches the end of the DNA better, so the J call may be wrong. CDR3 length: 14 residues. Germline V gene data show CDR1 as SGHDN and CDR2 as FVKESK. CDR3 coding DNA: TGTGCCAGCAGCCAAGATTACAGGGCAACCATTCAGTACTTC. Translated: CASSQDYRATIQYF.

A word on this clonotype: The germline gene is not matched at one end of the junction; a read error may be the cause. The chain is built from TRBV4-1 and TRBJ2-1, with TRBD1 matching 8 bases. The CDR3 is 18 residues long. The germline V gene has CDR1 MGHRA and CDR2 YSYEKL. CDR3 DNA sequence: TGCGCCTGCAGCCAAGAAGTTTCATGGAGACAGGGGTACAATGAGCAGTTCTTC. This gives the protein CACSQEVSWRQGYNEQFF.

The chain is built from TRBV29-1 and TRBJ2-3; D gene unclear. Deletions cut 6 bases from V and 7 bases from J, with 11 bases between. The CDR3 spans 11 residues. Germline V lookup: CDR1 SQVTM, CDR2 ANQGSEA. The CDR3 protein is CSVTQPNTQYF. DNA for the CDR3: TGCAGCGTGACGCAGCCGAATACGCAGTATTTT.

In regard to this clonotype: A much bigger clone sits one base away, suggesting this may be a read error. This chain uses TRBV9 with TRBJ1-4, with D perhaps TRBD1 (5 bases). CDR3 length equals 16 residues. The germline V and J ends were trimmed by 1 base and 3 bases, with 13 bases remaining between them. Germline loops: CDR1 SGDLS, CDR2 YYNGEE. The CDR3 loop is CASSVYGATPNEKLFF. As DNA, the CDR3 is TGTGCCAGCAGCGTATATGGGGCCACACCTAATGAAAAACTGTTTTTT.

This clonotype was counted at least ten times. This chain uses TRBV29-1 with TRBJ2-5; D gene unclear. CDR1 and CDR2 from the germline V gene are SQVTM and ANQGSEA. This CDR3 has 12 amino acids. Trimming took 8 bases from V and 5 from J, leaving 15 bases between them. The CDR3 nucleotides are TGCAGCTCCACCCAGGCCGGTGAGACCCAGTACTTC. It specifies CSSTQAGETQYF.

The rearrangement uses TRBV3-1 and TRBJ2-3; 7 bases fit TRBD1. CDR1 and CDR2 (germline): LGHDT, YNNKEL (reference sequence). The CDR3 totals 15 residues. With 5 bases clipped from V and 4 bases from J, the junction kept 9 bases outside the gene matches. The CDR3 region has the DNA TGTGCCAGCAGCAGACAGGGTTCAGGTGCAGATACGCAGTATTTT. This gives the protein CASSRQGSGADTQYF.

The rearrangement links TRBV27 to TRBJ2-5; D is unresolved. The J call may be incorrect, as the DNA end agrees better with TRBJ2-7. Per germline, CDR1 MNHEY and CDR2 SMNVEV (reference sequence). The CDR3 has 15 amino acids. CDR3 in DNA: TGTGCCAGCAGTCCGAACCCCCACTCAATCTACGAGCAGTACTTC. Amino acids: CASSPNPHSIYEQYF.

The V and J genes are TRBV28 and TRBJ2-5; 8 nucleotides align to TRBD1. The germline CDR1 and CDR2 sequences are MDHEN and SYDVKM. With 5 bases clipped from V and 5 bases from J, the junction kept 10 bases outside the gene matches. This CDR3 is 15 amino acids long. The CDR3 is CASSPSGQGEETQYF. CDR3 nucleotides: TGTGCCAGCAGTCCTTCCGGACAGGGTGAGGAGACCCAGTACTTC.

The chain recombines TRBV4-3 with TRBJ2-1; 9 nucleotides line up with TRBD1. Trimming removed 7 bases from V and 6 bases from J; junction bases left unmatched: 4. Looked up from germline, CDR1 is LGHNA and CDR2 is YSLEER. This CDR3 contains 13 residues. CDR3 protein: CASNNRGLNEQFF. For the CDR3, the DNA is TGCGCCAGCAACAACAGGGGGCTCAATGAGCAGTTCTTC.